The entry that follows covers one T cell receptor beta chain sequence. The entry originates in a study of control samples from healthy donors and cancer patients. The method was immunoSEQ multiplex PCR; TCRdb's version includes in-frame clones alone and lacks a portion of them. The sample consists of some 140,000 clones, roughly nine tenths of them appearing once. The sequence came from a woman in her 30s in good health. Sequences were obtained from blood.

The CDR3 here is CASGPTSGTGELFF. The CDR3 coding sequence is TGTGCCAGCGGCCCAACTAGCGGCACCGGGGAGCTGTTTTTT. The rearrangement joins TRBV6-5 to TRBJ2-2; 8 bases line up with TRBD2. With V trimmed by 8 bases and J by 4 bases, 6 bases remained unmatched. CDR1 MNHEY and CDR2 SVGAGI come from the germline V gene. The CDR3 consists of 14 residues.